Detailed here is one T cell receptor beta chain. The sample belongs to a study of blood T cell repertoires in COVID-19. The assay was immunoSEQ multiplex PCR, and TCRdb's table has in-frame clones only and misses some. The profile shows under 300,000 clones, roughly 89% of them singletons. The sample comprised peripheral blood. The source of this sequence is a woman between 35 and 50 years old who had recovered from COVID-19.

The CDR3 DNA sequence: TGTGCCAGCAGTCCCTTAGCGGGAGGGCTGGGTTACGAGCAGTACTTC. This sequence encodes CASSPLAGGLGYEQYF. The chain employs TRBV27 and TRBJ2-7, with TRBD2 matching 11 bases. This CDR3 is built from 16 residues. Germline V gene lookup returns CDR1 MNHEY and CDR2 SMNVEV (reference sequence). J was trimmed by 4 bases and V by 5 bases; bases with no gene match: 10.